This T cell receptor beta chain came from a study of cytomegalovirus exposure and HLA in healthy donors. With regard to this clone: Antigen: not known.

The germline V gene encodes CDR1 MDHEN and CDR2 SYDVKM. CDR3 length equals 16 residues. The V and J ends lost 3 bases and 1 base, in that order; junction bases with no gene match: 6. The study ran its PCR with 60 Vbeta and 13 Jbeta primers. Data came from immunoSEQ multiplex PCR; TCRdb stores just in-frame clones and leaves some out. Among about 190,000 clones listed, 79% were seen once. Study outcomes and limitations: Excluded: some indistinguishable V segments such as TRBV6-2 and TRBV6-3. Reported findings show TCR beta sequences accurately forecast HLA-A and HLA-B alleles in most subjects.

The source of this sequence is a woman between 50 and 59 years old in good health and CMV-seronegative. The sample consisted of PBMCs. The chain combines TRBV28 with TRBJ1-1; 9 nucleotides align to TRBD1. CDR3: CASSFGTGLRNTEAFF. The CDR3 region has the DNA TGTGCCAGCAGTTTCGGGACAGGGTTGAGGAACACTGAAGCTTTCTTT.